This entry lists 21 T cell receptor beta chains sequenced from one sample in a study of shared clonotypes between healthy human individuals. Generated by immunoSEQ multiplex PCR, the TCRdb table keeps only in-frame clones and is missing some. The table has some 1.5 million clones, around 97% seen once. Sequencing input: naive CD4+ T cells sorted from blood. Noted subset: CD45RA+ positively selected. The receptors were gathered from a man aged 25 to 40 in good health.

The V call is TRBV5-1, the J call TRBJ2-3, with D possibly matching TRBD2 (6 bases). This CDR3 comprises 14 residues. CDR1 and CDR2 from the germline V gene are SGHRS and YFSETQ. V lost 4 bases, J lost 6 bases, and 15 bases lay in between. CDR3 amino acids: CASSPSGVGDTQYF. The CDR3 DNA sequence: TGCGCCAGCAGCCCCTCGGGGGTGGGGGATACGCAGTATTTT. The complete variable domain, with remaining parts taken from reference TRBV5-1 and TRBJ2-3, reads KAGVTQTPRYLIKTRGQQVTLSCSPISGHRSVSWYQQTPGQGLQFLFEYFSETQRNKGNFPGRFSGRQFSNSRSEMNVSTLELGDSALYLCASSPSGVGDTQYFGPGTRLTVL.

As to this clone: Within the sample, other DNA sequences also encode this same CDR3. V and J are TRBV9 and TRBJ2-2; no clear D. V gave up 0 bases and J gave up 5 bases, with 8 bases separating them. The CDR3 covers 14 residues. The V gene's germline CDR1 is SGDLS and CDR2 YYNGEE. CDR3 nucleotides: TGTGCCAGCAGCGTAGCCGCGCAGACCGGGGAGCTGTTTTTT. It is translated as CASSVAAQTGELFF. The complete variable domain, with remaining parts taken from reference TRBV9 and TRBJ2-2, reads DSGVTQTPKHLITATGQRVTLRCSPRSGDLSVYWYQQSLDQGLQFLIQYYNGEERAKGNILERFSAQQFPDLHSELNLSSLELGDSALYFCASSVAAQTGELFFGEGSRLTVL.

Only one count was recorded for this clone. V and J are TRBV9 and TRBJ2-1, with 8 bases matching TRBD2. CDR1 is SGDLS and CDR2 is YYNGEE in the germline V gene. V was clipped by 5 bases and J by 4 bases; unmatched bases: 11. The CDR3 has 16 amino acids. The CDR3 region has the DNA TGTGCCAGCAGACCAGGTAGCGGGGATTTTTACAATGAGCAGTTCTTC. As protein: CASRPGSGDFYNEQFF.

The rearrangement links TRBV7-2 to TRBJ1-2, with D possibly matching TRBD1 (6 bases). CDR1 is SGHTA and CDR2 is FQGNSA in the germline V gene. Trimming left V 1 base short and J 8 bases short, with 17 bases between. The CDR3 totals 15 residues. For the CDR3, the DNA is TGTGCCAGCAGCTTAGAGTGGGGGGGCGGATTCGGCTACACCTTC. This encodes CASSLEWGGGFGYTF.

The chain joins TRBV7-2 to TRBJ2-7; TRBD1 is a possible D gene (6 bases). The germline CDR1 and CDR2 sequences are SGHTA and FQGNSA. V was trimmed by 3 bases and J by 3 bases, leaving 9 bases between them. CDR3 length: 13 amino acids. In DNA, the CDR3 is TGTGCCAGCAGCTTCCGGGACAACTACGAGCAGTACTTC. Its translation is CASSFRDNYEQYF.

J is TRBJ2-1 and V is TRBV6-4, with D perhaps being TRBD1 or TRBD2 (5 bases each). The CDR3 is made up of 13 amino acids. The V gene lost 6 bases and the J gene lost 4 bases, with 10 bases spanning the gap. CDR1 and CDR2 (germline): MRHNA, SNTAGT. DNA for the CDR3: TGTGCCAGCAGAGGGACCCTATACAATGAGCAGTTCTTC. Protein product: CASRGTLYNEQFF.

The V and J genes are TRBV7-2 and TRBJ2-1, with D tentatively TRBD2 (5 bases). Looked up from germline, CDR1 is SGHTA and CDR2 is FQGNSA. The CDR3 is made up of 15 amino acids. The V end was cut by 3 bases, the J end by 1 base, with 10 bases between. CDR3: CASSFSRGSYNEQFF. The CDR3 region has the DNA TGTGCCAGCAGCTTTTCAAGAGGGTCCTACAATGAGCAGTTCTTC.

This sequence joins TRBV5-4 and TRBJ2-6, with 7 bases matching TRBD2. The CDR3 has 16 residues. Germline V gene data show CDR1 as SGHNT and CDR2 as YYREEE (reference sequence). J lost 4 bases, V lost 4 bases, and 8 bases had no gene match. The chain's CDR3 is CASSRLGTTGANVLTF. The CDR3 bases are TGTGCCAGCAGCCGGCTTGGGACTACAGGGGCCAACGTCCTGACTTTC.

The J gene is TRBJ2-1, the V gene TRBV7-2; no definite D call. The germline CDR1 and CDR2 sequences are SGHTA and FQGNSA. Trimming pared 0 bases from V and 4 bases from J, leaving 13 bases between. The CDR3 extends over 16 amino acids. The CDR3 bases are TGTGCCAGCAGCTTAGCAGCTAGTGGTCTGTACAATGAGCAGTTCTTC. Amino acids: CASSLAASGLYNEQFF.

The rearrangement links TRBV5-6 to TRBJ2-7, with D perhaps TRBD1 (6 bases). V lost 4 bases, J lost 2 bases, and 13 bases lay in between. Germline-derived CDR1 and CDR2 are SGHDT and YYEEEE. The CDR3 has 14 amino acids. This chain's CDR3 is CASSLLGAAYEQYF. The CDR3 DNA reads TGTGCCAGCAGCCTATTGGGGGCGGCCTACGAGCAGTACTTC.

Of note for this clone: The junction departs from germline at one end; a sequencing error may be responsible. DNA for the CDR3: TGTGCTAGCAGCTTAGGGGTAGGCACCCTTGGCACAGATACGCAGTATTTT. Its protein is CASSLGVGTLGTDTQYF. The rearrangement links TRBV7-7 to TRBJ2-3; D is possibly TRBD1 (5 bases). CDR1 SSHAT and CDR2 FNYEAQ come from the germline V gene (reference sequence). CDR3 length: 17 amino acids.

This clone is a singleton in its sample. The chain joins TRBV4-1 to TRBJ1-3; tentative D call: TRBD1 (5 bases). This CDR3 comprises 16 residues. V gave up 0 bases and J gave up 7 bases, with 16 bases separating them. Germline V gives CDR1 MGHRA, CDR2 YSYEKL. The CDR3 DNA reads TGCGCCAGCAGCCAAGATCCCCCAGGGCGCGGTAACACCATATATTTT. Its translation is CASSQDPPGRGNTIYF.

This clone has just one count. The rearrangement links TRBV30 to TRBJ1-5; 9 bases map to TRBD1. J lost 1 base, V lost 0 bases, and 4 bases had no gene match. Germline assignment: CDR1 GTSNPN and CDR2 SVGIG (reference sequence). This CDR3 has 16 residues. CDR3 protein: CAWSVNRGQSNQPQHF. The CDR3 coding sequence is TGTGCCTGGAGTGTAAACAGGGGGCAGAGCAATCAGCCCCAGCATTTT.

The CDR3: CSVEWASGSPGELFF. The CDR3, as DNA: TGCAGCGTTGAGTGGGCTAGCGGGAGCCCCGGGGAGCTGTTTTTT. The V and J genes are TRBV29-1 and TRBJ2-2; 10 bases map to TRBD2. Germline V gene sequence: CDR1 SQVTM, CDR2 ANQGSEA. This CDR3 has 15 residues. After removal of 3 bases from V and 6 bases from J, the junction contained 7 bases not matched to a gene.

V usage is TRBV18 and J usage is TRBJ1-5, with D possibly TRBD1 on 5 matching bases. Germline CDR1 reads KGHSH; CDR2 reads LQKENI. V was shortened by 2 bases and J by 5 bases, with 7 bases between the two germline ends. This CDR3 region has 13 residues. Here the CDR3 reads CASSPVTDQPQHF. The DNA of the CDR3 is TGTGCCAGCTCACCAGTGACAGATCAGCCCCAGCATTTT.

This chain links TRBV29-1 with TRBJ1-2, with TRBD1 matching 9 bases. J lost 0 bases, V lost 6 bases, and 5 bases had no gene match. Germline V CDR1 and CDR2: SQVTM, ANQGSEA. The CDR3 has 14 amino acids. The CDR3 spells CSVEQGASNYGYTF. The CDR3 DNA reads as TGCAGCGTGGAACAGGGGGCCTCTAACTATGGCTACACCTTC.

V usage is TRBV5-4 and J usage is TRBJ2-3; D may be TRBD1 (6 bases). CDR1 SGHNT and CDR2 YYREEE come from the germline V gene (reference sequence). The V gene lost 4 bases and the J gene lost 2 bases, with 14 bases spanning the gap. The length of the CDR3 is 15 residues. DNA for the CDR3: TGTGCCAGCAGCCAGAAAACAGGGTCCACAGATACGCAGTATTTT. It specifies CASSQKTGSTDTQYF.

The chain carries TRBV7-2 and TRBJ2-5; either TRBD1 or TRBD2 may supply D (5 bases each). Trimming removed 2 bases at V and 5 bases at J, with 15 bases between. The CDR3 length is 15 residues. The germline CDR1 and CDR2 sequences are SGHTA and FQGNSA. CDR3 sequence reads: CASSLTPGAGETQYF. In nucleotides, the CDR3 is TGTGCCAGCAGCTTAACCCCCGGGGCCGGGGAGACCCAGTACTTC. Using reference TRBV7-2 and TRBJ2-5 for the parts outside the CDR3, the full variable domain is GAGVSQSPSNKVTEKGKDVELRCDPISGHTALYWYRQSLGQGLEFLIYFQGNSAPDKSGLPSDRFSAERTGGSVSTLTIQRTQQEDSAVYLCASSLTPGAGETQYFGPGTRLLVL.

The rearrangement joins TRBV20-1 to TRBJ1-1; a weak D match, TRBD1 (6 bases). This CDR3 is 11 amino acids long. Trimming cost V 5 bases and J 9 bases, with 13 bases left between them. Germline lookup yields CDR1 DFQATT and CDR2 SNEGSKA (reference sequence). CDR3 residues: CSAYRDTKAFF. The DNA of the CDR3 is TGCAGTGCTTACCGGGACACAAAAGCTTTCTTT.

In the case of this clone: Different DNA sequences within this sample yield the same CDR3. The rearrangement links TRBV7-9 to TRBJ2-7, with D unclear. The CDR3 contains 12 residues. V lost 2 bases and J 3 bases, leaving 5 bases between the germline ends. The germline CDR1 and CDR2 sequences are SEHNR and FQNEAQ (reference sequence). CDR3 bases: TGTGCCAGCAGCTTAACCAGCTACGAGCAGTACTTC. Encoded protein: CASSLTSYEQYF.

The chain couples TRBV27 to TRBJ2-1; 8 bases align to TRBD1. This CDR3 region has 16 residues. V lost 7 bases to trimming and J lost 7 bases; unmatched junction nucleotides: 15. Per germline, CDR1 MNHEY and CDR2 SMNVEV (reference sequence). The CDR3 coding sequence is TGTGCCAGCACCTCACCTGGACAGGGCGAGGGGAATGAGCAGTTCTTC. It yields the protein CASTSPGQGEGNEQFF.